This TCR beta chain comes out of a study of beta chain features in type 1 diabetes. Notes on the study in general: TCRB CDR3s from Type 1 diabetes patients were moderately but significantly shorter in all four CD4+ subsets.

This CDR3 contains 16 residues. A note on this clone: Its antigen is unknown.

All of the isolated RNA was reverse transcribed, so expressed TCRB transcripts were sequenced. The method was immunoSEQ multiplex PCR; TCRdb's version includes in-frame clones alone and lacks a portion of them. The repertoire holds hundreds of thousands of clones, with roughly 11% as singletons. J is TRBJ2-2 and V is TRBV21-1; TRBD1 reflects the table's D call only, with no check against the DNA. TRBV21-1 is marked as a pseudogene. Sequenced sample: naive CD4+ T cells from blood. This receptor was obtained from a man in his thirties or forties with type 1 diabetes. This chain's CDR3 is CASSKVNRENTGELFF. The CDR3 DNA is TGTGCCAGCAGCAAAGTTAACAGAGAGAACACCGGGGAGCTGTTTTTT.